Listed here are 30 T cell receptor beta chains from one sample, sequenced in a study of cytomegalovirus exposure and HLA in healthy donors. The PCR had 60 Vbeta and 13 Jbeta primers. The method was immunoSEQ multiplex PCR; TCRdb's version includes in-frame clones alone and lacks a portion of them. Of 90,000 or so clones in the sample, nearly 70% were seen once. The sequenced sample was PBMCs. The receptor set was obtained from a woman aged 50 to 60 in good health and CMV-seropositive.

The chain links TRBV2 to TRBJ2-2, with TRBD1 matching over 11 bases. The length of the CDR3 is 18 residues. V shed 5 bases, J shed 0 bases, and the junction held 8 bases outside the gene matches. Germline values: CDR1 SNHLY, CDR2 FYNNEI. The CDR3, as DNA: TGTGCCAGCAGTAAGGACAGGGGGCGTAGGCCGAACACCGGGGAGCTGTTTTTT. It codes for CASSKDRGRRPNTGELFF.

In its sample, this clone was seen once. The genes are TRBV28 and TRBJ1-2, with D tentatively TRBD1 (5 bases). The CDR3 sequence is 17 residues long. The germline V and J ends were trimmed by 3 bases and 2 bases, with 19 bases remaining between them. CDR1 MDHEN and CDR2 SYDVKM come from the germline V gene. CDR3 nucleotide sequence: TGTGCCAGCAGTTTGGGCCCTGCCGCTGGGGGGAACTATGGCTACACCTTC. This sequence encodes CASSLGPAAGGNYGYTF.

The chain employs TRBV9 and TRBJ2-5; 7 nucleotides agree with TRBD1. The germline CDR1 and CDR2 sequences are SGDLS and YYNGEE. V lost 3 bases to trimming and J lost 1 base; unmatched junction nucleotides: 3. The CDR3 is made up of 14 amino acids. CDR3 bases: TGTGCCAGCAGCGGAGGGGGCCTCCAAGAGACCCAGTACTTC. Amino acids: CASSGGGLQETQYF.

In its sample, this clone was seen a few times. The CDR3 DNA follows: TGTGCCAGCAGTTTAATTAGCGGGAGTTACGAGCAGTACTTC. Its protein is CASSLISGSYEQYF. The chain carries TRBV27 and TRBJ2-7; 9 bases align to TRBD2. The V segment lost 2 bases and the J segment 4 bases; nucleotides outside the gene matches: 3. Germline CDR1 is MNHEY and CDR2 is SMNVEV (reference sequence). The CDR3 totals 14 residues.

V and J are TRBV5-1 and TRBJ1-5; D ambiguous. V was clipped by 4 bases and J by 3 bases, with 14 bases between them. In germline, CDR1 is SGHRS, CDR2 YFSETQ. The CDR3 sequence is 15 residues long. The DNA of the CDR3 is TGCGCCAGCAGCCCGGGATGGGAGTCCAATCAGCCCCAGCATTTT. Translated, it gives CASSPGWESNQPQHF.

J is TRBJ2-5 and V is TRBV30, with 11 bases that match TRBD2. Looked up from germline, CDR1 is GTSNPN and CDR2 is SVGIG (reference sequence). The CDR3 is 17 residues long. The ends lost 0 bases at V and 1 base at J; junction bases unmatched: 7. This chain's CDR3 is CAWSVTGTSGPQETQYF. In DNA, the CDR3 is TGTGCCTGGAGTGTGACCGGGACTAGCGGCCCCCAAGAGACCCAGTACTTC.

This clone occurred once. V gene TRBV5-1 combines with J gene TRBJ1-5, with unresolved D. Per germline, CDR1 SGHRS and CDR2 YFSETQ. The CDR3 has 13 amino acids. The ends were cut back, 2 bases at V and 2 bases at J, with 5 bases in the middle. Here the CDR3 DNA reads TGCGCCAGCAGCTTCGGAGGCAATCAGCCCCAGCATTTT. Translation: CASSFGGNQPQHF.

The chain uses TRBV11-3 and TRBJ2-3; TRBD2 matches at 10 bases. Trimming took 0 bases from V and 6 from J; bases not matched to a gene: 3. The CDR3 is made up of 15 amino acids. The germline CDR1 and CDR2 sequences are SGHNT and YENEEA. CDR3 residues: CASSLDSGRGDTQYF. CDR3 DNA sequence: TGTGCCAGCAGCTTAGACAGCGGGAGGGGGGATACGCAGTATTTT.

The chain is built from TRBV19 and TRBJ2-1; tentative D call: TRBD2 (6 bases). The V end lost 4 bases, the J end lost 8 bases, and 24 bases lay between the germline ends. The CDR3 has 17 amino acids. CDR1 LNHDA and CDR2 SQIVND come from the germline V gene (reference sequence). CDR3 nucleotide sequence: TGTGCCAGTAGTACGCGTCTCCTCCGGGACTCCGCTCATGAGCAGTTCTTC. Protein: CASSTRLLRDSAHEQFF. The variable domain in full, with the rest retrieved from reference TRBV19 and TRBJ2-1, is DGGITQSPKYLFRKEGQNVTLSCEQNLNHDAMYWYRQDPGQGLRLIYYSQIVNDFQKGDIAEGYSVSREKKESFPLTVTSAQKNPTAFYLCASSTRLLRDSAHEQFFGPGTRLTVL.

The gene calls are TRBV7-2 and TRBJ2-4, with 8 bases lining up with TRBD2. The V segment lost 1 base and the J segment 5 bases; nucleotides outside the gene matches: 13. Germline lookup yields CDR1 SGHTA and CDR2 FQGNSA. The CDR3 length is 18 residues. CDR3 nucleotide sequence: TGTGCCAGCAGCTTAGAGTCGAGCGGGGGAATCTCGGAAAACATTCAGTACTTC. It translates to CASSLESSGGISENIQYF. Looking up the rest from reference TRBV7-2 and TRBJ2-4 gives the full variable domain: GAGVSQSPSNKVTEKGKDVELRCDPISGHTALYWYRQSLGQGLEFLIYFQGNSAPDKSGLPSDRFSAERTGGSVSTLTIQRTQQEDSAVYLCASSLESSGGISENIQYFGAGTRLSVL.

This clone was observed a single time. The rearrangement joins TRBV7-3 to TRBJ2-5; 7 nucleotides match TRBD2. This CDR3 is 15 amino acids long. J was trimmed by 4 bases and V by 6 bases; bases with no gene match: 11. Germline values: CDR1 SGHTA, CDR2 FQGTGA. Here the CDR3 DNA reads TGTGCCAGCAGGAGAAGCGGGGCTGCGGGAGAGACCCAGTACTTC. As protein: CASRRSGAAGETQYF.

This sequence joins TRBV6-1 and TRBJ1-5; no firm D call. Germline V gene sequence: CDR1 MNHNS, CDR2 SASEGT. This CDR3 spans 14 amino acids. Trimming removed 4 bases at V and 5 bases at J, with 12 bases between. Written as DNA, the CDR3 is TGTGCCAGCAGTGTGGGAGGGCCGGATCAGCCCCAGCATTTT. Amino acid sequence: CASSVGGPDQPQHF.

The V gene is TRBV28, the J gene TRBJ2-5; possible D gene TRBD1, 6 bases. V lost 3 bases, J lost 5 bases, and 16 bases lay in between. CDR3 length: 15 amino acids. Germline V CDR1 and CDR2: MDHEN, SYDVKM. The CDR3: CASSLPGLQGETQYF. CDR3 coding DNA: TGTGCCAGCAGTTTGCCCGGACTTCAGGGGGAGACCCAGTACTTC.

The table lists this clone with a few counts. The rearrangement joins TRBV5-6 to TRBJ1-2, with 9 bases that match TRBD1. There are 19 residues in the CDR3. Germline trimming cut 0 bases from V and 5 bases from J; bases unmatched to any gene: 17. Germline V gene data show CDR1 as SGHDT and CDR2 as YYEEEE. The CDR3 region is CASSLALGRDRASGYGYTF. The CDR3 region has the DNA TGTGCCAGCAGCTTGGCGTTGGGTCGGGACAGGGCTTCGGGATATGGCTACACCTTC.

The chain couples TRBV5-1 to TRBJ1-1; no definite D call. The CDR3 sequence is 15 residues long. Germline V gene data show CDR1 as SGHRS and CDR2 as YFSETQ. Trimming took off 6 bases at V and 1 base at J, with 16 bases between the two ends. CDR3 in amino acids: CASIPLPGENTEAFF. CDR3 in DNA: TGCGCCAGCATTCCCCTTCCTGGAGAGAACACTGAAGCTTTCTTT.

The rearrangement links TRBV9 to TRBJ2-3; the match to TRBD2 covers 7 bases. Germline loops: CDR1 SGDLS, CDR2 YYNGEE. Losses at the gene ends were 4 bases for V and 0 bases for J; bases not matched to a gene: 5. The CDR3 consists of 15 residues. The CDR3 coding sequence is TGTGCCAGCAGCCATGGGGGGGGAAGCACAGATACGCAGTATTTT. Translating gives CASSHGGGSTDTQYF.

This rearrangement joins TRBV28 to TRBJ2-7; TRBD2 agrees at 8 bases. The CDR3 has 14 residues. Germline CDR1 and CDR2: MDHEN and SYDVKM. The V and J ends lost 10 bases and 4 bases, in that order; junction bases with no gene match: 12. The CDR3 protein is CATYESGRNYEQYF. The CDR3 bases are TGTGCCACTTATGAGAGCGGGAGAAATTACGAGCAGTACTTC.

The gene calls are TRBV10-1 and TRBJ2-1, with D tentatively TRBD2 (6 bases). Between the trimmed V and J ends, which lost 2 bases and 0 bases, there was a span of 8 bases. Looked up from germline, CDR1 is WNHNN and CDR2 is SYGVQD (reference sequence). The CDR3 length is 15 residues. Here the CDR3 DNA reads TGCGCCAGCAGTGAGGGCGGGGTCTCCTACAATGAGCAGTTCTTC. It codes for CASSEGGVSYNEQFF.

The chain combines TRBV5-1 with TRBJ2-3; D remains unclear. V was clipped by 6 bases and J by 2 bases, with 13 bases between them. Germline V gene data show CDR1 as SGHRS and CDR2 as YFSETQ. This CDR3 is 14 amino acids long. CDR3 coding DNA: TGCGCCAGCACAGACACGAACCCCACAGATACGCAGTATTTT. Translating gives CASTDTNPTDTQYF.

The chain is built from TRBV28 and TRBJ2-5; a possible D gene is TRBD2 (6 bases). The V end lost 5 bases, the J end lost 5 bases, and 6 bases lay between the germline ends. In germline, CDR1 is MDHEN, CDR2 SYDVKM. CDR3 length equals 11 residues. The CDR3 sequence: CASSRGETQYF. The CDR3 bases are TGTGCCAGCAGTCGGGGGGAGACCCAGTACTTC. The whole variable domain, filled in from reference TRBV28 and TRBJ2-5, reads DVKVTQSSRYLVKRTGEKVFLECVQDMDHENMFWYRQDPGLGLRLIYFSYDVKMKEKGDIPEGYSVSREKKERFSLILESASTNQTSMYLCASSRGETQYFGPGTRLLVL.

V usage is TRBV7-8 and J usage is TRBJ2-5; D ambiguous. Trimming cost V 5 bases and J 4 bases, with 8 bases left between them. This CDR3 is 12 amino acids long. Germline lookup yields CDR1 SGHVS and CDR2 FQNEAQ. The CDR3 loop reads CASSTTGETQYF. In DNA form, the CDR3 reads TGTGCCAGCAGCACCACCGGAGAGACCCAGTACTTC.

The chain has TRBV7-3 and TRBJ2-1, with 8 bases identical to TRBD2. Germline CDR1 reads SGHTA; CDR2 reads FQGTGA. V lost 0 bases, J lost 4 bases, and 2 bases stayed unmatched. The CDR3 contains 15 residues. CDR3 bases: TGTGCCAGCAGCTTAACTAGCGGGGCATACAATGAGCAGTTCTTC. Protein product: CASSLTSGAYNEQFF.

This clone occurred a few times. The chain uses TRBV4-2 and TRBJ2-1; 9 bases are a match to TRBD1. The CDR3 covers 19 residues. Trimming cost V 0 bases and J 3 bases; bases outside gene matches: 12. Germline CDR1 LGHNA, CDR2 YNFKEQ. This CDR3 reads CASSQEMGPGQGSYNEQFF. CDR3 in DNA: TGTGCCAGCAGCCAAGAGATGGGACCGGGACAGGGTAGCTACAATGAGCAGTTCTTC.

This clone was picked up a small number of times. This sequence joins TRBV9 and TRBJ2-1, with a tentative D call TRBD2 (5 bases). The CDR3 is 15 residues long. Germline values: CDR1 SGDLS, CDR2 YYNGEE. Trimming cost V 0 bases and J 3 bases, with 10 bases left between them. This CDR3 is CASSVGSGDYNEQFF. Written as DNA, the CDR3 is TGTGCCAGCAGCGTAGGAAGCGGAGACTACAATGAGCAGTTCTTC.

CDR3 loop: CASSMLASGAYEQYF. In nucleotides, the CDR3 is TGTGCCAGTAGTATGTTGGCTAGCGGGGCCTACGAGCAGTACTTC. The chain combines TRBV19 with TRBJ2-7, with TRBD2 matching 9 bases. The CDR3 is made up of 15 amino acids. V trimming: 3 bases; J trimming: 2 bases; junction bases outside the gene matches: 5. Germline values: CDR1 LNHDA, CDR2 SQIVND (reference sequence).

This clone was seen only a few times. This chain uses TRBV7-8 with TRBJ2-7, with 7 positions matching TRBD1. The trim removed 0 bases at V and 4 bases at J, leaving 6 bases unmatched. This CDR3 is built from 15 residues. Germline V gene sequence: CDR1 SGHVS, CDR2 FQNEAQ. The CDR3 here is CASSLAQGTAYEQYF. In DNA, the CDR3 is TGTGCCAGCAGCTTAGCCCAAGGGACAGCTTACGAGCAGTACTTC.

V and J are TRBV7-6 and TRBJ1-3, with 7 bases identical to TRBD1. The CDR3 is 14 residues long. CDR1 is SGHVS, CDR2 FNYEAQ, per germline. V shed 4 bases, J shed 5 bases, and the junction held 5 bases outside the gene matches. The CDR3 sequence: CASSSRGVRNTIYF. CDR3 bases: TGTGCCAGCAGCTCCAGGGGGGTACGAAACACCATATATTTT.

This clone has just one count. This chain uses TRBV10-3 with TRBJ2-5, with 10 bases fitting TRBD2. The length of the CDR3 is 15 residues. Germline CDR1 ENHRY, CDR2 SYGVKD. V lost 11 bases, J lost 2 bases, and 11 bases stayed unmatched. This CDR3 is CASQGLAGAQETQYF. For the CDR3, the DNA is TGTGCCTCCCAGGGGCTAGCGGGAGCACAAGAGACCCAGTACTTC.

This clone was seen only once. This chain joins TRBV19 and TRBJ2-7; D gene unclear. This CDR3 is built from 13 residues. V gave up 4 bases and J gave up 2 bases, with 9 bases separating them. Germline lookup yields CDR1 LNHDA and CDR2 SQIVND (reference sequence). The CDR3 loop reads CASSTSPTYEQYF. The CDR3 DNA reads as TGTGCCAGTAGTACGAGCCCTACCTACGAGCAGTACTTC.

The chain links TRBV19 to TRBJ2-6; TRBD1 matches 9 bases. V gave up 6 bases and J gave up 0 bases; unmatched junction bases: 9. The germline gives CDR1 LNHDA, CDR2 SQIVND (reference sequence). The CDR3 length is 18 residues. The CDR3 sequence is CASSTPGQGVSGANVLTF. The CDR3 DNA reads TGTGCCAGTAGCACACCGGGACAGGGCGTCTCTGGGGCCAACGTCCTGACTTTC.